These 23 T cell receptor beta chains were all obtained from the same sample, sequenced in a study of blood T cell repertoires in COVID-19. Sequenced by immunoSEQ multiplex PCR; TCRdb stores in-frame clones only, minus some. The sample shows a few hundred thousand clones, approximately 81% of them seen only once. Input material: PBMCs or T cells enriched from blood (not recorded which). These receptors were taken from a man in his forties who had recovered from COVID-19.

CDR3 residues: CASSRGNRWKQPQHF. CDR3 nucleotide sequence: TGTGCCAGCAGCAGGGGGAACCGGTGGAAACAGCCCCAGCATTTT. The rearrangement joins TRBV6-2 or TRBV6-3 to TRBJ1-5; 7 bases are shared with TRBD1. The length of the CDR3 is 15 residues. From germline, CDR1 is MNHEY and CDR2 SVGEGT. The V and J ends lost 6 bases and 7 bases, in that order; junction bases with no gene match: 12.

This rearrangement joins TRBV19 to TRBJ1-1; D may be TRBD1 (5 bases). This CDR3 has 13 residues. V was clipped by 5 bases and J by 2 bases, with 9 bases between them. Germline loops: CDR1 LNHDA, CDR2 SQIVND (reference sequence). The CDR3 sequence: CASSQGSNTEAFF. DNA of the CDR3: TGTGCCAGTAGTCAGGGCAGCAACACTGAAGCTTTCTTT. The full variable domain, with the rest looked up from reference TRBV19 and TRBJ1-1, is DGGITQSPKYLFRKEGQNVTLSCEQNLNHDAMYWYRQDPGQGLRLIYYSQIVNDFQKGDIAEGYSVSREKKESFPLTVTSAQKNPTAFYLCASSQGSNTEAFFGQGTRLTVV.

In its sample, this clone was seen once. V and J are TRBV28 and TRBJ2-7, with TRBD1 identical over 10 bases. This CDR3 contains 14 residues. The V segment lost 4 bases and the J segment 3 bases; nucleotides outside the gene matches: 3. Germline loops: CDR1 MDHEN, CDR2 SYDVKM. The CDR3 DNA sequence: TGTGCCAGCAGTTACCGGGACAGGGGCTACGAGCAGTACTTC. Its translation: CASSYRDRGYEQYF.

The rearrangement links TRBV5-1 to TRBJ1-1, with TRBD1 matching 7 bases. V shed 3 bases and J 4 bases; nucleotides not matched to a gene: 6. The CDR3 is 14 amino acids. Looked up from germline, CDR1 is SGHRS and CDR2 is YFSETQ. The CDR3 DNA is TGCGCCAGCAGCTACCTAGCAGGGGGCACTGAAGCTTTCTTT. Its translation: CASSYLAGGTEAFF.

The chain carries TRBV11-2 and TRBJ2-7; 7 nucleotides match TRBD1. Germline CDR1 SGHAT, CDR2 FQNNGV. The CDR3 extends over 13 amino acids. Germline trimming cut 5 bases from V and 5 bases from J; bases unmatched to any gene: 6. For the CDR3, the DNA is TGTGCCAGCAGCCTCGACAGGGCTAACGAGCAGTACTTC. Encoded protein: CASSLDRANEQYF.

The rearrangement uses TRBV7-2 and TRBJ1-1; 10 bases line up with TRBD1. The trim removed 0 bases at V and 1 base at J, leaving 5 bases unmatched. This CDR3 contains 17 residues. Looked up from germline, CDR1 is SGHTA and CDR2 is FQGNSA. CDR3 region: CASSLAPGQGRNTEAFF. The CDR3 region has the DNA TGTGCCAGCAGCTTAGCCCCGGGACAGGGGAGGAACACTGAAGCTTTCTTT.

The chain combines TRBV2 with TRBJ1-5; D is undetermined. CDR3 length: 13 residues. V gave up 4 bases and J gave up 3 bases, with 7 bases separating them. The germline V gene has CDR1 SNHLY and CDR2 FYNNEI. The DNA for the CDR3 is TGTGCCAGCAGTGCGACATCCAATCAGCCCCAGCATTTT. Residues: CASSATSNQPQHF.

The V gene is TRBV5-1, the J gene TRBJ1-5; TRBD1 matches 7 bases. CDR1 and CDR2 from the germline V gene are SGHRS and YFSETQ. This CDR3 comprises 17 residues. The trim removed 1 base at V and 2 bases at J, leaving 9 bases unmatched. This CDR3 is CASSLRPTGEGNQPQHF. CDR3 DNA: TGCGCCAGCAGCTTGAGACCCACAGGGGAGGGCAATCAGCCCCAGCATTTT. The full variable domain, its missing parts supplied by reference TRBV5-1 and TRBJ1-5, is KAGVTQTPRYLIKTRGQQVTLSCSPISGHRSVSWYQQTPGQGLQFLFEYFSETQRNKGNFPGRFSGRQFSNSRSEMNVSTLELGDSALYLCASSLRPTGEGNQPQHFGDGTRLSIL.

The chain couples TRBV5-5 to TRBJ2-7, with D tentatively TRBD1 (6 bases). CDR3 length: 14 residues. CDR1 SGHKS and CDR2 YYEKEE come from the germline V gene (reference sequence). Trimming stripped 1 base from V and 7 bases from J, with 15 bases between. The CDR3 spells CASSLPSTGGEQYF. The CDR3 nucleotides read TGTGCCAGCAGCTTGCCGTCGACAGGTGGAGAGCAGTACTTC.

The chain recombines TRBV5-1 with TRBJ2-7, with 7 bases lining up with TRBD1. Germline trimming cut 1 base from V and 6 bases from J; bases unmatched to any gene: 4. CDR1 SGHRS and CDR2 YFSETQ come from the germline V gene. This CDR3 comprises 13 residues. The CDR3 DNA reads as TGCGCCAGCAGCTTGACAGGGGTCACCGAGCAGTACTTC. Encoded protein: CASSLTGVTEQYF.

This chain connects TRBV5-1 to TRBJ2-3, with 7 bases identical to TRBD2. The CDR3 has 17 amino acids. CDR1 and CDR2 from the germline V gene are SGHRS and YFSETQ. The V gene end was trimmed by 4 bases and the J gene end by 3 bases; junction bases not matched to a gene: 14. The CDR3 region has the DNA TGCGCCAGCAGCGCGGACGGACTAGTCGAGGGGACAGATACGCAGTATTTT. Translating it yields CASSADGLVEGTDTQYF.

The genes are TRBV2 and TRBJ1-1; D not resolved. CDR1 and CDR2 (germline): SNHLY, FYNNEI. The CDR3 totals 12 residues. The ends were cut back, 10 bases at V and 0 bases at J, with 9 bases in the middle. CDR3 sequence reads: CATKELNTEAFF. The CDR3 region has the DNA TGTGCCACAAAGGAGTTGAACACTGAAGCTTTCTTT.

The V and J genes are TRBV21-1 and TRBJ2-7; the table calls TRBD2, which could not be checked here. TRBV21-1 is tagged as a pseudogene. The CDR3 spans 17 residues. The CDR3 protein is CASSKNRKIPGGGEQYF. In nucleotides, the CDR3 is TGTGCCAGCAGCAAAAACAGAAAAATCCCTGGGGGGGGTGAGCAGTACTTC.

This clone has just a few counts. The CDR3: CASSLGGTGKYEQYF. The CDR3 nucleotides read TGTGCCAGCAGCTTAGGCGGGACAGGGAAATACGAGCAGTACTTC. J is TRBJ2-7 and V is TRBV7-6; 9 bases are shared with TRBD1. The CDR3 length is 15 residues. Germline V CDR1 and CDR2: SGHVS, FNYEAQ. The V gene end was trimmed by 1 base and the J gene end by 4 bases; junction bases not matched to a gene: 5. Filled out from reference TRBV7-6 and TRBJ2-7, the complete variable domain reads GAGVSQSPRYKVTKRGQDVALRCDPISGHVSLYWYRQALGQGPEFLTYFNYEAQQDKSGLPNDRFSAERPEGSISTLTIQRTEQRDSAMYRCASSLGGTGKYEQYFGPGTRLTVT.

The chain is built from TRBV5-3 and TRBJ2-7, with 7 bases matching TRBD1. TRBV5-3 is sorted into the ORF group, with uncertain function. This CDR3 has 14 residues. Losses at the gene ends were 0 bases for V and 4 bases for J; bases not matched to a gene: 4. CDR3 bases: TGTGCCAGAAGCTTGGGACAGGGATATTACGAGCAGTACTTC. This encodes CARSLGQGYYEQYF.

The CDR3 sequence is CASSILSGSEGGELFF. The CDR3 coding sequence is TGTGCCAGTAGTATCCTAAGCGGGAGCGAGGGCGGGGAGCTGTTTTTT. The chain has TRBV19 and TRBJ2-2, with 8 bases identical to TRBD2. The V gene's germline CDR1 is LNHDA and CDR2 SQIVND (reference sequence). The CDR3 covers 16 residues. J gave up 7 bases and V 3 bases, and 10 bases lay outside the gene matches. The whole variable domain, remainder taken from reference TRBV19 and TRBJ2-2, is DGGITQSPKYLFRKEGQNVTLSCEQNLNHDAMYWYRQDPGQGLRLIYYSQIVNDFQKGDIAEGYSVSREKKESFPLTVTSAQKNPTAFYLCASSILSGSEGGELFFGEGSRLTVL.

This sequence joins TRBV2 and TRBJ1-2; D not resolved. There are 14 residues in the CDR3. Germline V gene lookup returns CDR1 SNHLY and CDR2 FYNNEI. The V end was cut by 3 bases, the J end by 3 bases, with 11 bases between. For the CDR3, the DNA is TGTGCCAGCAGTGAGACACATCCGGACTATGGCTACACCTTC. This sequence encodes CASSETHPDYGYTF.

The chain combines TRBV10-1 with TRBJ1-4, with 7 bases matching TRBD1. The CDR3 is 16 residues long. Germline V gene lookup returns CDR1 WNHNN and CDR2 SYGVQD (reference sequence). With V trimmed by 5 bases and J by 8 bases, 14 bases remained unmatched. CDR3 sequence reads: CASSSINRGPREKLFF. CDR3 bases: TGCGCCAGCAGTTCCATTAACAGGGGCCCTAGGGAAAAACTGTTTTTT.

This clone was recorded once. CDR3: CASSSLSGGAYEQYF. The CDR3 nucleotides read TGTGCCAGCAGCTCCCTAAGCGGGGGTGCCTACGAGCAGTACTTC. The chain combines TRBV7-8 with TRBJ2-7, with 8 bases fitting TRBD2. The CDR3 runs 15 residues. Germline V gives CDR1 SGHVS, CDR2 FQNEAQ. The V and J ends lost 4 bases and 2 bases, in that order; junction bases with no gene match: 7.

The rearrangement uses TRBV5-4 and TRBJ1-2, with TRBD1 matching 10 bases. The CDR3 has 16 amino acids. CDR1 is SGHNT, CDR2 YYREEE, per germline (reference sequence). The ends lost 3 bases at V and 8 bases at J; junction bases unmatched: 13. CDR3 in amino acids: CASSSSVDRGSGGYTF. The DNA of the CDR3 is TGTGCCAGCAGCTCGAGTGTGGACAGGGGGTCGGGCGGCTACACCTTC.

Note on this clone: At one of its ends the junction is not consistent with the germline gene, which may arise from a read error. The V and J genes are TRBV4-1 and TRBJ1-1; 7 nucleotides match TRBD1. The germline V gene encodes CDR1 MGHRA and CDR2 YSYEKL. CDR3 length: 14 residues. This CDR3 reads CVSSLNRGNTEAFF. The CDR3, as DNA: TGCGTCAGCAGCCTTAACAGGGGGAACACTGAAGCTTTCTTT.

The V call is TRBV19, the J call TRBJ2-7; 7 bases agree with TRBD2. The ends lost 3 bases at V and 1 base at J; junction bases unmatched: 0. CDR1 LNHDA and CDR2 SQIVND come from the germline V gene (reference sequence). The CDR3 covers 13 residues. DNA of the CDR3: TGTGCCAGTAGTATGCGGGAGTCCTACGAGCAGTACTTC. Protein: CASSMRESYEQYF.

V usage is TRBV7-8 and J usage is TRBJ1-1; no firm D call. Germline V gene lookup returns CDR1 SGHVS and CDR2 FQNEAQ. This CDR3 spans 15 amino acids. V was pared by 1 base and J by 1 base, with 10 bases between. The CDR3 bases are TGTGCCAGCAGCTTAGTTTACAGCCCGAACACTGAAGCTTTCTTT. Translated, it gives CASSLVYSPNTEAFF.